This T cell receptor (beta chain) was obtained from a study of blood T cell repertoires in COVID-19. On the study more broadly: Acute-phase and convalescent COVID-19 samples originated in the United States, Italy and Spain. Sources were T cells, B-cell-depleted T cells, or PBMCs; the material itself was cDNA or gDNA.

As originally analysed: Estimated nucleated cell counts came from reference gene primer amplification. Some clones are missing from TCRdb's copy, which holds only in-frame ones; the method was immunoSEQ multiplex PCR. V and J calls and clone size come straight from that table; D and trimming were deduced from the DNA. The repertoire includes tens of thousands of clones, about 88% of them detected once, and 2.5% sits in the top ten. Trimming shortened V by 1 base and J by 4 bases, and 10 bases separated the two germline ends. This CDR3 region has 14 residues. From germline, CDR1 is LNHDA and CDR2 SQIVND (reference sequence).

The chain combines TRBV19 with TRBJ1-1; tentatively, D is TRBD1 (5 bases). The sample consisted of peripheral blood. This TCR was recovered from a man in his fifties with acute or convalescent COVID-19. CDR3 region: CASSIVQGSTEAFF. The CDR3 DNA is TGTGCCAGTAGTATAGTCCAGGGAAGCACTGAAGCTTTCTTT.